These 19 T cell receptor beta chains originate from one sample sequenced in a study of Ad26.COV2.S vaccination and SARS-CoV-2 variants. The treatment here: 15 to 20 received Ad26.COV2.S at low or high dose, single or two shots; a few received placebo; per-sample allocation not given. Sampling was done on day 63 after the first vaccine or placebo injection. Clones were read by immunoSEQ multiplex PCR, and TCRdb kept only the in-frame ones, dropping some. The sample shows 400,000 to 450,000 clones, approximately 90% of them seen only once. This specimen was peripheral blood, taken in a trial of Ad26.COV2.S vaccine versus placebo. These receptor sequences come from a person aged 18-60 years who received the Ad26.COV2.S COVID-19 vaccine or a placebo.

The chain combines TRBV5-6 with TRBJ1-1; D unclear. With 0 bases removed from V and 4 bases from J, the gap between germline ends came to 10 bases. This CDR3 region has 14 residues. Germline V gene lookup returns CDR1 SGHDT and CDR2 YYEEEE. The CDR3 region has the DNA TGTGCCAGCAGCTTGGCGGGGTTTGGCACTGAAGCTTTCTTT. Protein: CASSLAGFGTEAFF.

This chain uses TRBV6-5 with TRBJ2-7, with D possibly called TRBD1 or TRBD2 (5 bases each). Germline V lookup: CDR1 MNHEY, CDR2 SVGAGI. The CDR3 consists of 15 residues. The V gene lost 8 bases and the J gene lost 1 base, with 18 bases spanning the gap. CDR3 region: CASCRVMGVSYEQYF. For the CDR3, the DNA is TGTGCCAGCTGTAGGGTTATGGGGGTATCCTACGAGCAGTACTTC.

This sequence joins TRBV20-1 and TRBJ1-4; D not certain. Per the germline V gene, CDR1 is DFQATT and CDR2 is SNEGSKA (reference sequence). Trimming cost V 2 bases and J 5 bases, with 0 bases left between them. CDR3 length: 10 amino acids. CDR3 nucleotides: TGCAGTGCTAGAAATGAAAAACTGTTTTTT. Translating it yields CSARNEKLFF.

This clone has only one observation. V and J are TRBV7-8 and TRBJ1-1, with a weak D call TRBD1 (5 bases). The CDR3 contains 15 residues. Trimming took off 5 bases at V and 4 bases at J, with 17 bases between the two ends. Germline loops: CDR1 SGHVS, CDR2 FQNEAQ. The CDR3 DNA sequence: TGTGCCAGCAGCGACCGCAGGGTTGGGGGCACTGAAGCTTTCTTT. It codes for CASSDRRVGGTEAFF.

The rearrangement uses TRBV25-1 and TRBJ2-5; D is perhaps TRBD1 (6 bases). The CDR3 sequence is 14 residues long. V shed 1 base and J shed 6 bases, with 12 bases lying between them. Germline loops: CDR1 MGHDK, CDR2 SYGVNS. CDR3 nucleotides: TGTGCCAGCAGTGAATCGGGCAGGGGCCAGACCCAGTACTTC. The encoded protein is CASSESGRGQTQYF.

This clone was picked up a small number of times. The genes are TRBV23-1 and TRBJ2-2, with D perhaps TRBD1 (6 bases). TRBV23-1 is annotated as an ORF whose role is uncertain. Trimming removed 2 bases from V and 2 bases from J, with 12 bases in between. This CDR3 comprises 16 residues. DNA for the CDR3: TGCGCCAGCAGTCAAGTAGGACAGTCTAACACCGGGGAGCTGTTTTTT. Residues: CASSQVGQSNTGELFF.

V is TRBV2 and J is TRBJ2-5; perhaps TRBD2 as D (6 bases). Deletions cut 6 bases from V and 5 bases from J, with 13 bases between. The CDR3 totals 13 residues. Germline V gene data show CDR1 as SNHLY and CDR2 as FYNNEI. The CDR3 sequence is CASSGAGRETQYF. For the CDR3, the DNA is TGTGCCAGCAGCGGCGCGGGGAGGGAGACCCAGTACTTC.

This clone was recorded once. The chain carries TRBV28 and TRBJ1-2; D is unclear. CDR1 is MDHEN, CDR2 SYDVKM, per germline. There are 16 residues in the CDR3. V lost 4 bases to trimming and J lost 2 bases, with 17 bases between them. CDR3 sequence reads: CASSSLKRTENYGYTF. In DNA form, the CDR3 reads TGTGCCAGCAGTTCCCTAAAACGGACGGAGAACTATGGCTACACCTTC.

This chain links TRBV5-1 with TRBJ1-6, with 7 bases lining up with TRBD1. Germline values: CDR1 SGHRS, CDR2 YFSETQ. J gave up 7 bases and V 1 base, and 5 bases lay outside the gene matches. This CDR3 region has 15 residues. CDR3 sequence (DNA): TGCGCCAGCAGCTTGAACGGACAGGTCAATTCACCCCTCCACTTT. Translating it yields CASSLNGQVNSPLHF.

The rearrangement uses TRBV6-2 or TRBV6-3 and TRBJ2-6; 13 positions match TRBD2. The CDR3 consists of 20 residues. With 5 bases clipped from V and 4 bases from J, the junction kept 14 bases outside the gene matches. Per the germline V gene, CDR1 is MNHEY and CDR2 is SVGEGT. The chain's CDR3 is CASSVPPGLAGSTGANVLTF. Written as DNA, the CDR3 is TGTGCCAGCAGTGTACCCCCGGGACTAGCGGGATCGACGGGGGCCAACGTCCTGACTTTC.

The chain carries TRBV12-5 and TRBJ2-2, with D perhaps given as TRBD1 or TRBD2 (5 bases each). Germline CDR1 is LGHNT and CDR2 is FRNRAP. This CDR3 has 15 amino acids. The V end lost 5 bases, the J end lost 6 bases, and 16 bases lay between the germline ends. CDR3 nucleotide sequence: TGTGCTAGTGGTAACCCGTGGGACGTTGCCGGGGAGCTGTTTTTT. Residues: CASGNPWDVAGELFF.

CDR3 coding DNA: TGTGCCAGCAGCTCGAACGGGAGCGGGAGATTCCCCGGGGAGCTGTTTTTT. It specifies CASSSNGSGRFPGELFF. The chain combines TRBV5-4 with TRBJ2-2; 8 nucleotides line up with TRBD2. Germline V gene lookup returns CDR1 SGHNT and CDR2 YYREEE (reference sequence). The CDR3 has 17 amino acids. V shed 3 bases, J shed 6 bases, and the junction held 13 bases outside the gene matches.

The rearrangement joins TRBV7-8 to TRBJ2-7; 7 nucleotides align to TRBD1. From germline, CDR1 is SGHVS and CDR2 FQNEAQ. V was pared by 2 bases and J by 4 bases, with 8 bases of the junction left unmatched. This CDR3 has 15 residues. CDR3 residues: CASSLHLVQGYEQYF. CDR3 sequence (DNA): TGTGCCAGCAGCTTACACCTGGTACAGGGGTACGAGCAGTACTTC.

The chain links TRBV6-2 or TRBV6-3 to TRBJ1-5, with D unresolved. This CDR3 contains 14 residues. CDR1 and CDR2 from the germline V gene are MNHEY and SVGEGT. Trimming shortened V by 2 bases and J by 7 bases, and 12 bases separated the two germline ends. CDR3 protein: CASSYAGRGQPQHF. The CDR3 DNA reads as TGTGCCAGCAGTTACGCCGGACGGGGACAGCCCCAGCATTTT.

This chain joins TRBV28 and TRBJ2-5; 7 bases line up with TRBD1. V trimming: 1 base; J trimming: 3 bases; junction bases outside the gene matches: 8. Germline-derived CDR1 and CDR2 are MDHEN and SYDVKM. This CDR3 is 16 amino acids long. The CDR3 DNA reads TGTGCCAGCAGTTTATTCCCCGTTACAGGGGAAGAGACCCAGTACTTC. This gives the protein CASSLFPVTGEETQYF.

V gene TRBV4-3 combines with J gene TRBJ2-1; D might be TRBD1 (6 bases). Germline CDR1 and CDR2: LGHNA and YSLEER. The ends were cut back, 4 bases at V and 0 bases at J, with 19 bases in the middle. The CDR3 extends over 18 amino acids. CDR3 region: CASSRRGSKADSYNEQFF. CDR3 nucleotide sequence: TGCGCCAGCAGCCGCAGGGGTTCTAAAGCGGACTCCTACAATGAGCAGTTCTTC.

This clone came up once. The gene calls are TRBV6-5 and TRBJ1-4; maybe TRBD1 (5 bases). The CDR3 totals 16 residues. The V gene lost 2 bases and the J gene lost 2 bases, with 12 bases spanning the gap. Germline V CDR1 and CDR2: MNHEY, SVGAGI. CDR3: CASSYASRVTNEKLFF. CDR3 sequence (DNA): TGTGCCAGCAGTTACGCGTCCAGGGTCACTAATGAAAAACTGTTTTTT.

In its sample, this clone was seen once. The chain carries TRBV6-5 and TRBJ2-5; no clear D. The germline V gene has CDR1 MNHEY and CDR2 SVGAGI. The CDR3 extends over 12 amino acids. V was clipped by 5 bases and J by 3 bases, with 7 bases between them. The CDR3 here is CASSQVEETQYF. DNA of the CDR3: TGTGCCAGCAGTCAGGTGGAAGAGACCCAGTACTTC.

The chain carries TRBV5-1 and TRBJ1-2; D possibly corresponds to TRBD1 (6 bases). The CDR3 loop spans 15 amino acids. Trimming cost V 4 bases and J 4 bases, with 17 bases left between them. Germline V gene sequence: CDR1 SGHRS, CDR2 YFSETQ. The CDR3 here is CASSPPGAGIYGYTF. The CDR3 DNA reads TGCGCCAGCAGCCCCCCAGGGGCGGGAATCTATGGCTACACCTTC.